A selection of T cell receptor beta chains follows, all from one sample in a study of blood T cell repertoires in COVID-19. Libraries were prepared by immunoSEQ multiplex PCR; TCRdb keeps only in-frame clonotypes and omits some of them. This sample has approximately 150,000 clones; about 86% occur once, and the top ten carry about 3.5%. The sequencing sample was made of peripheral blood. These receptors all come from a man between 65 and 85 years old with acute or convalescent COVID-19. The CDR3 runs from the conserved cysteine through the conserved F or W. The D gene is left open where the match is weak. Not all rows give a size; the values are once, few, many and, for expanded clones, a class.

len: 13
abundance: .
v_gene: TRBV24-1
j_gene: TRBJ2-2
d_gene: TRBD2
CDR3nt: TGTGCCACGACTAGCGGGAGTGTCGGGGAGCTGTTTTTT
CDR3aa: CATTSGSVGELFF

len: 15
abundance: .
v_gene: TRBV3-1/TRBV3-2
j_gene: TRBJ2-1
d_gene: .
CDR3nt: TGTGCCAGCAGCCGCGGTCGCCTCCCTTACAATGAGCAGTTCTTC
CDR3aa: CASSRGRLPYNEQFF

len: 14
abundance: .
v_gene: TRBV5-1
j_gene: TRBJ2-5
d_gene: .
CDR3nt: TGCGCCAGCAGCCAGGACATCCCAGCGGAGACCCAGTACTTC
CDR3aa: CASSQDIPAETQYF

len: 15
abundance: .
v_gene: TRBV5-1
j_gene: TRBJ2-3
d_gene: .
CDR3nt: TGCGCCAGCAGCTTGGATAGCCCGGACACAGATACGCAGTATTTT
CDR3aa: CASSLDSPDTDTQYF

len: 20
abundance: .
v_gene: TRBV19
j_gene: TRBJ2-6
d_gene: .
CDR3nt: TGTGCCAGTAGACCAATTGCCGCTAGCACACCTTTCTCTGGGGCCAACGTCCTGACTTTC
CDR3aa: CASRPIAASTPFSGANVLTF

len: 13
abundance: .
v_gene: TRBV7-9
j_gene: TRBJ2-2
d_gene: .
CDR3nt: TGTGCCAGCAGCCCTCGTGACACCGGGGAGCTGTTTTTT
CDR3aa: CASSPRDTGELFF

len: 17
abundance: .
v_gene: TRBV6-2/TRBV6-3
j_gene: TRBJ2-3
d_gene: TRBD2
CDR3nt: TGTGCCAGCAGTTACGCCCCCGGGACTAGTATAACAGATACGCAGTATTTT
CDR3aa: CASSYAPGTSITDTQYF

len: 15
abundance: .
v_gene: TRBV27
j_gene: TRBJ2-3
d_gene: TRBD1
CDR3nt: TGTGCCAGCAGTTTTTGGACAGGGGGCACAGATACGCAGTATTTT
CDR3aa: CASSFWTGGTDTQYF

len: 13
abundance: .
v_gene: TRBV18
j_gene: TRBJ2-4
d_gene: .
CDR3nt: TGTGCCAGCTCACCGGACATCAAAAACATTCAGTACTTC
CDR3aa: CASSPDIKNIQYF

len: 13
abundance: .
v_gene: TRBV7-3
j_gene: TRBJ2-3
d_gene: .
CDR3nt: TGTGCCAGCAGCTTAATGCGGACAGATACGCAGTATTTT
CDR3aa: CASSLMRTDTQYF

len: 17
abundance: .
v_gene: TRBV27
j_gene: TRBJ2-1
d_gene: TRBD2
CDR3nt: TGTGCCAGCGCCTTAATTTTGGGGGGGATTGGCCGGAATGAGCAGTTCTTC
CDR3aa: CASALILGGIGRNEQFF

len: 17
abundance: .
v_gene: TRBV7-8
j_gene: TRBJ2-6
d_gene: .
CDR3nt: TGTGCCAGCAGCCCGCGGGTTGCGACTACTGGGGCCAACGTCCTGACTTTC
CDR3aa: CASSPRVATTGANVLTF

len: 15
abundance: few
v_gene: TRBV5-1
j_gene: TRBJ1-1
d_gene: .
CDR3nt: TGCGCCAGCAGCCCGCTTTCGACAGGGAACACTGAAGCTTTCTTT
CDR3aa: CASSPLSTGNTEAFF

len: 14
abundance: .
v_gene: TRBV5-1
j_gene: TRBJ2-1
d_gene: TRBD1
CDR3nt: TGCGCCAGCAGCCGAGGACAGGTGGACAATGAGCAGTTCTTC
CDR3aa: CASSRGQVDNEQFF

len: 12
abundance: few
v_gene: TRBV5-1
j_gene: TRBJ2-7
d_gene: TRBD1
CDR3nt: TGCGCCAGCAGCATACAGGGGTACGAGCAGTACTTC
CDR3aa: CASSIQGYEQYF

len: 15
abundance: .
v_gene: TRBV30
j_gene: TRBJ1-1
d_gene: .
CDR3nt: TGTGCCTGGAGTCACTACACAAACTTGAACACTGAAGCTTTCTTT
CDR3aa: CAWSHYTNLNTEAFF

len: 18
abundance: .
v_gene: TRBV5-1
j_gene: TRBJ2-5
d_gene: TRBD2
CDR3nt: TGCGCCAGCAGACCCTCCCCGGGGGGACTTCTCAGACAAGAGACCCAGTACTTC
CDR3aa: CASRPSPGGLLRQETQYF

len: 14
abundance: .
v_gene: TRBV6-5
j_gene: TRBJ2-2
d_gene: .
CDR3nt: TGTGCCAGCAGCGCCTACAGGGACACCGGGGAGCTGTTTTTT
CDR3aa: CASSAYRDTGELFF

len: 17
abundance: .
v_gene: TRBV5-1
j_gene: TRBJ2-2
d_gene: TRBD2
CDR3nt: TGCGCCAGCAGCTTGGTTCTAGCGGGCCCGAACACCGGGGAGCTGTTTTTT
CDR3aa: CASSLVLAGPNTGELFF

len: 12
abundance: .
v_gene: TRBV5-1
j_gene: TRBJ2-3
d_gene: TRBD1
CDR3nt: TGCGCCAGCAGCTGGGACAGTAGGACGCAGTATTTT
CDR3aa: CASSWDSRTQYF

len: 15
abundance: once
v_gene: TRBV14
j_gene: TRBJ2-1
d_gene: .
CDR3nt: TGTGCCAGCAGCCAAGAGACGGGAGAGTCGAATGAGCAGTTCTTC
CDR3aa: CASSQETGESNEQFF

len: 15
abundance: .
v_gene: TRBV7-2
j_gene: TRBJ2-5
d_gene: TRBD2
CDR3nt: TGTGCCAGCAGCTTAGGGCCTAGCGGCCAAGAGACCCAGTACTTC
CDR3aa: CASSLGPSGQETQYF

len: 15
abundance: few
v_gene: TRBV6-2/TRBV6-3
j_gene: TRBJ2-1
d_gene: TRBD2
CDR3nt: TGTGCCAGCAGTTATCCGGGACTAGCGGGACGTGAGCAGTTCTTC
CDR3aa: CASSYPGLAGREQFF

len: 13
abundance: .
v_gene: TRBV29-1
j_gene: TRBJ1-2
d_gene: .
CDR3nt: TGCAGCGTTGGTACGGAGCTTAACTATGGCTACACCTTC
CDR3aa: CSVGTELNYGYTF

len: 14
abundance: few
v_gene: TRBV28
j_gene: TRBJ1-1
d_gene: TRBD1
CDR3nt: TGTGCCAGCATCAAAAAGGGACAGGGCTTTGTTGCTTTCTTT
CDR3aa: CASIKKGQGFVAFF

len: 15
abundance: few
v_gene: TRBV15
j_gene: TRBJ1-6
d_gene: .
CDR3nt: TGTGCCACGGTCGACACGAGCTCCTATAATTCACCCCTCCACTTT
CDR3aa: CATVDTSSYNSPLHF

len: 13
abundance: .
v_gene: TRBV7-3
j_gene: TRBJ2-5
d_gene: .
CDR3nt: TGTGCCAGCAGCCAGGGGTTCCAAGAGACCCAGTACTTC
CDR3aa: CASSQGFQETQYF

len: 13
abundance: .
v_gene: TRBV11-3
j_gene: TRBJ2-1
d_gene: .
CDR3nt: TGTGCCAGCAGCTCCGTAACTTACAATGAGCAGTTCTTC
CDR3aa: CASSSVTYNEQFF

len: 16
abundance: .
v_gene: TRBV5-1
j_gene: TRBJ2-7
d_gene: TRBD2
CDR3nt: TGCGCCAGCAGCTTGTCGCCAGGGGGGACTAGCGGGAGAAATTACTTC
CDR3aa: CASSLSPGGTSGRNYF

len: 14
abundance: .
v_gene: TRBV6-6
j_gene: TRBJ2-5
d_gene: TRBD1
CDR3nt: TGTGCCAGCAGCCGAGGACAGGGACAAGAGACCCAGTACTTC
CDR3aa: CASSRGQGQETQYF

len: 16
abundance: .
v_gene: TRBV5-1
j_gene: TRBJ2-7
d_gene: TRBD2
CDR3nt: TGCGCCAGCAGCTTGGAGGGGACTAGCGTCTCCTACGAGCAGTACTTC
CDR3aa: CASSLEGTSVSYEQYF

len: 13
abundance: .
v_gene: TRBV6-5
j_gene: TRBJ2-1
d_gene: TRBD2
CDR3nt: TGTGCCAGCAGGGAGACTAGCGTGAATGAGCAGTTCTTC
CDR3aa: CASRETSVNEQFF

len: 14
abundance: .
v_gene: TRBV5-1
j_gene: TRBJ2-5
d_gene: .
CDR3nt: TGCGCCAGCAGCCAACAGGGTTCCCAAGAGACCCAGTACTTC
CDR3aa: CASSQQGSQETQYF

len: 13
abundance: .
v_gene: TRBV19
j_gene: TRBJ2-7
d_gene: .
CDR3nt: TGTGCCAGTCAGGGGCGGGCCTCCTACGAGCAGTACTTC
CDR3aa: CASQGRASYEQYF

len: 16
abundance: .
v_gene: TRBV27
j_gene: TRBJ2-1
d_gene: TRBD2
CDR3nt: TGTGCCAGCAGTTTATCGTTCGGGAGGGCCTCGGGTGAGCAGTTCTTC
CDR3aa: CASSLSFGRASGEQFF

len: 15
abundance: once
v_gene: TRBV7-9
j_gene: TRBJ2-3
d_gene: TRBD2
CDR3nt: TGTGCCAGCAGCTCAACTAGCGGGAGTTTAGATACGCAGTATTTT
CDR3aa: CASSSTSGSLDTQYF

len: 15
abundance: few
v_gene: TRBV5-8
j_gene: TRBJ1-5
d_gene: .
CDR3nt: TGTGCCAGCAGCCGAAACCTCCAGGGGCCTCAGCCCCAGCATTTT
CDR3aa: CASSRNLQGPQPQHF

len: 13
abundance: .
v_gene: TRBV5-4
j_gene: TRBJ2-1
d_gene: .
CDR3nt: TGTGCCAGCAGCGTGGACGGTTACAATGAGCAGTTCTTC
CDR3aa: CASSVDGYNEQFF

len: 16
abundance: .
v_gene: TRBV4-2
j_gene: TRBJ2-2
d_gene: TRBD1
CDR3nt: TGTGCCAGCAGCCTACGGACAGGGACGAACACCGGGGAGCTGTTTTTT
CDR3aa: CASSLRTGTNTGELFF

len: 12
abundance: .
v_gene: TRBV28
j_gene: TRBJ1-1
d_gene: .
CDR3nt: TGTGCCAGCAGTTTACAGAACACTGAAGCTTTCTTT
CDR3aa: CASSLQNTEAFF

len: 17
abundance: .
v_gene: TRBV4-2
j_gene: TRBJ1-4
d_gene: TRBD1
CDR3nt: TGTGCCAGCAGCCAATTAGGGGGCGGACCGGCTAATGAAAAACTGTTTTTT
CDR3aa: CASSQLGGGPANEKLFF

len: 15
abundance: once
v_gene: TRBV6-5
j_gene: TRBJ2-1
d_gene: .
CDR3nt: TGTGCCAGCAGTTCCCTCGACAGTGGGGACAATGAGCAGTTCTTC
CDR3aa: CASSSLDSGDNEQFF

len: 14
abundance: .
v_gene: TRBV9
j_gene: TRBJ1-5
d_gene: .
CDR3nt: TGTGCCAGCAGCGTAGGACAGGCCAATCAGCCCCAGCATTTT
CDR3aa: CASSVGQANQPQHF

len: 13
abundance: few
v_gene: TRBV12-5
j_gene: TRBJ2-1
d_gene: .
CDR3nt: TGTGCTAGTGGTTTGGCAGGGCTCAATGAGCAGTTCTTC
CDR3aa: CASGLAGLNEQFF

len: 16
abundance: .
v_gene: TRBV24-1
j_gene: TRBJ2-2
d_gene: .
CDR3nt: TGTGCCACCAGTAAAACTGGGGAGGTAAAGACCGGGGAGCTGTTTTTT
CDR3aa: CATSKTGEVKTGELFF

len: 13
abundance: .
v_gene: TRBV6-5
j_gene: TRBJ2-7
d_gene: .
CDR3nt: TGTGCCAGCATGGGGAGAAGTCCCTACGAGCAGTACTTC
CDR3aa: CASMGRSPYEQYF

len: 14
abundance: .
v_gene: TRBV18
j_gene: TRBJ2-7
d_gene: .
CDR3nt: TGTGCCAGCTCACCCGCGGTGGAGATCTACGAGCAGTACTTC
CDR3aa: CASSPAVEIYEQYF

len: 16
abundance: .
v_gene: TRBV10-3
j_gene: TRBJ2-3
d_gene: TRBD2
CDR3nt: TGTGCCATCAGTGAGCATCTAGCGGGAGAGGCAGATACGCAGTATTTT
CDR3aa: CAISEHLAGEADTQYF

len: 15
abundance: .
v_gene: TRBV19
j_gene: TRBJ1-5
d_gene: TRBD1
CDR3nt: TGTGCCAGTAGTATGACAGGGGGTAGCAATCAGCCCCAGCATTTT
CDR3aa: CASSMTGGSNQPQHF

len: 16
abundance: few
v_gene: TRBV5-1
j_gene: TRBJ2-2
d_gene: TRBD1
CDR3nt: TGCGCCAGCAGCGGGGGGACAGGGGTCCTCACCGGGGAGCTGTTTTTT
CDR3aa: CASSGGTGVLTGELFF

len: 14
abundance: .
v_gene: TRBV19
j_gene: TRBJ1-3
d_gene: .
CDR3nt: TGTGCCAGTAGTATCACCAGGGCCGCAAACACCATATATTTT
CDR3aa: CASSITRAANTIYF

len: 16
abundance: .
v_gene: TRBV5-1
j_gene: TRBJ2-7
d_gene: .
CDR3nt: TGCGCCAGCAGCTTGGTCCCCGGACTACTCTCCTACGAGCAGTACTTC
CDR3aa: CASSLVPGLLSYEQYF

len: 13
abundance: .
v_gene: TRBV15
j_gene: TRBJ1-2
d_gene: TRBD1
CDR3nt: TGTGCCACCAGCCTACAGGGGATCTATGGCTACACCTTC
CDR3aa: CATSLQGIYGYTF

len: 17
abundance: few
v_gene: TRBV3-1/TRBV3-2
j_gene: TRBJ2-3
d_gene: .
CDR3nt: TGTGCCAGCAGCCAACGGCGGGTCTCAACTAGCACAGATACGCAGTATTTT
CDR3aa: CASSQRRVSTSTDTQYF